This T cell receptor beta chain appears in the sequencing data of a study of blood T cells in healthy people across ages. A J-beta primer mix and a sample-barcoded 5' primer were used in a second PCR of about 7 to 12 cycles. TCRdb recomputed calls from the 5' RACE reads with MiXCR, one row per CDR3 protein. This sample has around 800,000 distinct CDR3 sequences, with 46% found just once. The CDR3 totals 13 residues. The germline gives CDR1 SGHTA, CDR2 FQGNSA. Trimming left V 1 base short and J 6 bases short, with 7 bases between. The clonotype originates from an elderly man in good health. V is TRBV7-2 and J is TRBJ2-1; D uncertain. Sequencing was carried out using blood. CDR3 nucleotide sequence: TGTGCCAGCAGCTTAGATACTGTCAATGAGCAGTTCTTC. This codes for CASSLDTVNEQFF.